The T cell receptor (beta chain) under discussion was sequenced for a study of PD-1 blockade in mismatch repair-deficient tumors. Mismatch repair deficiency was confirmed in all patients, by PCR or immunohistochemistry. Study outcomes and limitations: Tumor-resident clones, often undetectable pretreatment in blood, expanded then contracted after pembrolizumab.

Generated by immunoSEQ multiplex PCR, the TCRdb table keeps only in-frame clones and is missing some. The sample includes tens of thousands of clones, 75% to 85% of them seen just once. The CDR3 is made up of 15 amino acids. The germline V gene has CDR1 SGHTS and CDR2 YDEGEE. The V and J ends lost 0 bases and 1 base respectively, with 10 bases between them. With respect to this clone: What it recognizes is unknown.

The clonotype originates from an adult with mismatch repair-deficient cancer. This chain connects TRBV5-8 to TRBJ2-5; D not resolved. Sample: peripheral blood, taken 4 weeks after starting pembrolizumab. CDR3 nucleotide sequence: TGTGCCAGCAGCTTGGAGATGTTACGCCAAGAGACCCAGTACTTC. It codes for CASSLEMLRQETQYF.